The clone carrying this TCR beta chain was seen more than once but under ten times. Its antigen is as yet unknown. The TCR beta CDR3 regions underwent amplification using RNA transcripts as the source. RT-PCR in the first round (using the HTBI primer set) targeted the TCR CDR3. A single record per CDR3 protein comes from TCRdb applying MiXCR to the multiplex PCR reads. The sample includes under 350,000 distinct CDR3 sequences, 15% to 20% seen only once; the top ten take about 49%. This record belongs to a study of T cells in Graves' hyperthyroidism and ophthalmopathy. General study results and limits: Blood shared most expanded thyroid clonotypes above 0.001.

Uncontrolled infection, other autoimmune disease, pregnancy or lactation barred patients from enrollment. This CDR3 region has 14 residues. The germline V gene encodes CDR1 DFQATT and CDR2 SNEGSKA (reference sequence). V was pared by 0 bases and J by 4 bases, with 10 bases between. This receptor was identified in a woman aged 45-65 years with Graves' hyperthyroidism. The specimen was blood. The V and J genes are TRBV20-1 and TRBJ2-1; D perhaps matches TRBD1 (5 bases). The CDR3 spells CSAREEGAYNEQFF. In nucleotides, the CDR3 is TGCAGTGCTAGAGAGGAAGGGGCTTACAATGAGCAGTTCTTC.